These T cell receptor beta chains were read from a single sample in a study of T and B cells in COVID-19 patients. Each CDR3 protein gets one entry after TCRdb re-called the multiplex PCR reads with MiXCR. The sample includes 5,500 to 8,000 distinct CDR3 sequences, 20% to 25% of them seen just once. Source material: blood. These receptors were obtained from a human donor who had recovered from COVID-19. Both conserved end residues are trimmed from each CDR3. Clone size is given for some rows only: seen once, a few or many times, or a class if the clone is expanded.

size,V,CDR3
few,TRBV20-1,SALTRDRVTEAF
medium-sized,TRBV5-4,ASSKDWGLADEQY
few,TRBV5-1,ASRRDSLFGYT
large,TRBV19,ASSSLTDYNEQF
few,TRBV12-3/TRBV12-4,ASSLPAGGPTGELF
medium-sized,TRBV27,ASSRVRGKLF
NA,TRBV24-1,ATSVRRPGGALRRDEQF
many,TRBV6-2/TRBV6-3,ASSYQSPSGTEAF
medium-sized,TRBV19,ASPRLRFGQGRQPQH
NA,TRBV28,ASSIGGGTDTQY
large,TRBV19,ASSRGSGANVLT
large,TRBV19,ASSTTALAVGYNEQF
medium-sized,TRBV15,ATSREGRAGEQY
NA,TRBV5-1,ASSPSSDNSPLH
many,TRBV5-6,ASSLISGGRTGELF
NA,TRBV10-3,AISERDTEAF
NA,TRBV7-9,ASSAAVTSDQPQH
medium-sized,TRBV6-1,ASSVIAGGGETQY
large,TRBV29-1,SVGAYNEQF
once,TRBV20-1,SAWPLGAGGPNTGELF
large,TRBV29-1,SVRAGHANTGELF
NA,TRBV7-2,ASSFRLAGLTGTQY
NA,TRBV20-1,SARDRLAGEETQY
NA,TRBV7-9,ASSPFGRVDTQY
few,TRBV5-1,ASSRDGNEQF
NA,TRBV20-1,SALRGRGSSYEQY
NA,TRBV11-1,ASSRTSGGPNEQF
medium-sized,TRBV19,ASSPRGSGGPYSYEQY
NA,TRBV5-5,ASSLADSSNQPQH
NA,TRBV6-5,ASSDSGGGRETQY
many,TRBV6-5,ASSIDISDNQPQH
NA,TRBV18,ASSGQGLAYNEQF
NA,TRBV7-9,ASSLRGEEETQY
NA,TRBV7-2,ASSLGGTGELF
NA,TRBV27,ASSDTTNTSEQF
many,TRBV12-3/TRBV12-4,ASSLGQSYEQY
many,TRBV6-2/TRBV6-3,ASSSGGGPANEKLF
NA,TRBV7-2,ASSPGGSGAQPQH
medium-sized,TRBV12-3/TRBV12-4,ATTLGQGYGGANVLT
few,TRBV11-1,ASSGQIGETQY
few,TRBV5-1,ASSYRGGEDTQY
medium-sized,TRBV12-3/TRBV12-4,ASSQTGSNSPLH